The 8 T cell receptor beta chains below come from one sample, sequenced in a study of blood T cells in healthy people across ages. Using a J-beta primer mix together with a sample-barcoded 5' primer, a second PCR was run for roughly 6 to 11 cycles. TCRdb passed the 5' RACE reads through MiXCR, listing each CDR3 protein once. This repertoire shows some 860,000 distinct CDR3 sequences, roughly 50% found once; its top ten account for about a quarter. The sequenced material came from blood. These receptors all come from a man aged 35-49 years in good health.

The chain links TRBV12-5 to TRBJ1-1, with 7 bases fitting TRBD1. V was pared by 5 bases and J by 5 bases, with 5 bases of the junction left unmatched. CDR1 and CDR2 (germline): LGHNT, FRNRAP. The CDR3 loop spans 13 amino acids. The CDR3 reads CASGLSGGTEAFF. The CDR3 nucleotides are TGTGCTAGTGGTCTCTCAGGGGGAACTGAAGCTTTCTTT.

The DNA for the CDR3 is TGTGCCAGCAGCGAACCGGGACCTCAAGAGACCCAGTACTTC. Its translation is CASSEPGPQETQYF. V is TRBV6-2 or TRBV6-3 and J is TRBJ2-5; D possibly matches TRBD1 or TRBD2 (5 bases each). The CDR3 contains 14 residues. Germline CDR1 and CDR2: MNHEY and SVGEGT. Trimming left V 6 bases short and J 2 bases short, with 13 bases between.

V is TRBV30 and J is TRBJ1-2; TRBD1 agrees at 7 bases. Germline V gene data show CDR1 as GTSNPN and CDR2 as SVGIG (reference sequence). CDR3 length: 11 residues. V lost 5 bases, J lost 7 bases, and 4 bases stayed unmatched. The CDR3 nucleotides are TGTGCCTGGGCAACAGGGGTTGGCTACACCTTC. This encodes CAWATGVGYTF.

The genes are TRBV4-3 and TRBJ2-1, with D hard to call. Germline V gives CDR1 LGHNA, CDR2 YSLEER. The CDR3 covers 17 residues. V was cut by 5 bases and J by 0 bases, with 17 bases left in between. The CDR3 loop reads CASSTTGVGSSYNEQFF. As DNA, the CDR3 is TGCGCCAGCAGCACAACTGGGGTCGGAAGCTCCTACAATGAGCAGTTCTTC.

The chain carries TRBV27 and TRBJ2-7; 8 bases fit TRBD1. The CDR3 spans 15 residues. Germline V CDR1 and CDR2: MNHEY, SMNVEV (reference sequence). Trimming at V came to 5 bases and at J to 2 bases, leaving 8 bases not matched to a gene. The chain's CDR3 is CASSLRTGTPYEQYF. The CDR3 nucleotides are TGTGCCAGCAGTCTACGGACAGGGACTCCCTACGAGCAGTACTTC.

V and J are TRBV6-2 or TRBV6-3 and TRBJ2-7; 14 nucleotides agree with TRBD2. With V trimmed by 10 bases and J by 6 bases, 11 bases remained unmatched. The CDR3 has 15 residues. The V gene's germline CDR1 is MNHEY and CDR2 SVGEGT. The CDR3 region has the DNA TGTGCCATCCGAAGTCCCGGACTAGCGGGAGGCGAGCAGTACTTC. It yields the protein CAIRSPGLAGGEQYF.

This clonotype occurred a few times. This chain joins TRBV7-2 and TRBJ2-4, with 9 bases that match TRBD2. This CDR3 has 21 residues. Germline V gene sequence: CDR1 SGHTA, CDR2 FQGNSA. J lost 0 bases, V lost 2 bases, and 17 bases had no gene match. The CDR3 spells CASSLPAGGPGPFKAKNIQYF. The CDR3 DNA reads as TGTGCCAGCAGCTTACCGGCGGGGGGGCCGGGCCCCTTTAAAGCCAAAAACATTCAGTACTTC.

This sequence joins TRBV2 and TRBJ2-7; the D gene is possibly TRBD1 (6 bases). CDR1 is SNHLY and CDR2 is FYNNEI in the germline V gene. The V gene lost 8 bases and the J gene lost 2 bases, with 10 bases spanning the gap. The CDR3 totals 12 residues. CDR3 DNA sequence: TGTGCCAGCGGGACATTCCCCTACGAGCAGTACTTC. It is translated as CASGTFPYEQYF.